This T cell receptor (beta chain) was recovered during a study of Ad26.COV2.S vaccination and SARS-CoV-2 variants. The wider study: Administration of Ad26.COV2.S was intramuscular, either once or twice 56 days apart.

Measured with immunoSEQ multiplex PCR; TCRdb has only the in-frame clones, and not every one. The sample holds 450,000 to 550,000 clones; roughly nine tenths are singletons and the top ten take about 2.5%. The CDR3 has 13 amino acids. Deletions cut 2 bases from V and 6 bases from J, with 8 bases between. Germline-derived CDR1 and CDR2 are LGHDT and YNNKEL (reference sequence). The treatment was: 19 received Ad26.COV2.S at low or high dose, single or two shots; about 5 received placebo; per-sample allocation not given. Repertoires come from day 63 after the first vaccine or placebo injection. The material sequenced was peripheral blood, taken in a trial of Ad26.COV2.S vaccine versus placebo. The clonotype was recovered from a person between 18 and 65 years old who received the Ad26.COV2.S COVID-19 vaccine or a placebo. This chain uses TRBV3-1 (or the pseudogene TRBV3-2) with TRBJ2-1; D gene unclear. CDR3 in amino acids: CASSQFLANEQFF. The CDR3, as DNA: TGTGCCAGCAGCCAATTTCTGGCCAATGAGCAGTTCTTC.